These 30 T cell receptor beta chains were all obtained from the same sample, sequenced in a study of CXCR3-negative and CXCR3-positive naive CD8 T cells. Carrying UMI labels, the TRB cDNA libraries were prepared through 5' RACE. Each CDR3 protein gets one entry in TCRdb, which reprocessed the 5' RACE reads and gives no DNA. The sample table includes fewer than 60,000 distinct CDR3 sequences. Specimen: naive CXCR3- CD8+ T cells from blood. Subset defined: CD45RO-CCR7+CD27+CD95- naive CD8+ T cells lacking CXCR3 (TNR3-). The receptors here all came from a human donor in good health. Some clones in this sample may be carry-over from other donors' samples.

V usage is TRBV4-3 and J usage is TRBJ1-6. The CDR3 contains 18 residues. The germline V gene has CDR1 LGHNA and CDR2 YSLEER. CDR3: CASSQAAASYSYNSPLHF.

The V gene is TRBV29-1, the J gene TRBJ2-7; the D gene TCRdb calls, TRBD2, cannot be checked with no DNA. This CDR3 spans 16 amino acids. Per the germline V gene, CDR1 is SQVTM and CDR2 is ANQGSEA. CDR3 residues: CSVEDRRQRGVYEQYF.

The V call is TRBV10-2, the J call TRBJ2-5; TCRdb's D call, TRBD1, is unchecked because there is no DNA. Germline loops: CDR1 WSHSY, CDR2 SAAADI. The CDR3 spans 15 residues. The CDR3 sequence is CASSESRGRPETQYF.

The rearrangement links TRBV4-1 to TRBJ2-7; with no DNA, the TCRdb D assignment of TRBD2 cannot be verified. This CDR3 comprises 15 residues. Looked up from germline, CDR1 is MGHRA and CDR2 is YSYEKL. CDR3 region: CASSQGEGVWDEQYF.

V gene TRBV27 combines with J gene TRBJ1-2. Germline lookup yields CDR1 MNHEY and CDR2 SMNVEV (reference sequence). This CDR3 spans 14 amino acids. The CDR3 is CASSAGVRTRGYTF.

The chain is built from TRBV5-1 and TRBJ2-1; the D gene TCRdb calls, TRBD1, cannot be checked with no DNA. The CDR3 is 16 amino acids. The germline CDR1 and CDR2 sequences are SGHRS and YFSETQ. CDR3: CASSLGQRSSYNEQFF.

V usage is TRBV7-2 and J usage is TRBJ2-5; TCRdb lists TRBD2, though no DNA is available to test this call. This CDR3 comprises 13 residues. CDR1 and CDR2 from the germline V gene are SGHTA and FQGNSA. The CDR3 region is CATGASAIETQYF.

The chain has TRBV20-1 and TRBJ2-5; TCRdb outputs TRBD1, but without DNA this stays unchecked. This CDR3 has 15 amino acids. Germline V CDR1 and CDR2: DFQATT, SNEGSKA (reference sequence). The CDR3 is CSARGTGPYQETQYF.

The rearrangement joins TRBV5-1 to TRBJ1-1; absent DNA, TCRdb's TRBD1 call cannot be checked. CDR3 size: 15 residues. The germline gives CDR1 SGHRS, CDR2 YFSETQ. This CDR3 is CASSYKSTGQTEAFF.

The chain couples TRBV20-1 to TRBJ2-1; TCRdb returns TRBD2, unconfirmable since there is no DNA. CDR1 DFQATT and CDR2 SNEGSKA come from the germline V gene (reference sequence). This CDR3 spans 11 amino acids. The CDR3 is CSARGLAGQFF.

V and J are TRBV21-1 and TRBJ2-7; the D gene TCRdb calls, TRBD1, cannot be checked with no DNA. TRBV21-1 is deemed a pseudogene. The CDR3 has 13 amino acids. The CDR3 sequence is CASTERGPYEQYF.

This CDR3 is CASSFTPVGEDTEAFF. The gene calls are TRBV6-5 and TRBJ1-1. Germline V gives CDR1 MNHEY, CDR2 SVGAGI. The CDR3 runs 16 residues.

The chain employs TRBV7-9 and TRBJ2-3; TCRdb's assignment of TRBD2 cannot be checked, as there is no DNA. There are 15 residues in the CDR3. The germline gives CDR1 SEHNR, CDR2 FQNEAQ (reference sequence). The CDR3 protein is CVSSLIAGFTDTQYF. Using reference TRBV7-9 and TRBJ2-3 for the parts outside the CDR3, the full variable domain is DTGVSQNPRHKITKRGQNVTFRCDPISEHNRLYWYRQTLGQGPEFLTYFQNEAQLEKSRLLSDRFSAERPKGSFSTLEIQRTEQGDSAMYLCVSSLIAGFTDTQYFGPGTRLTVL.

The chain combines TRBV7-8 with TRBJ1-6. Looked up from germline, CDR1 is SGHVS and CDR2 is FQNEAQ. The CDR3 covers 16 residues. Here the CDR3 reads CASSLGRSSYNSPLHF.

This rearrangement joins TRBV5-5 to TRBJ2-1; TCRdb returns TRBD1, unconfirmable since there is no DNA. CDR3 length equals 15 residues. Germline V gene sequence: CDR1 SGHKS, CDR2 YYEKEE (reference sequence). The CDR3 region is CASSWGRGEYNEQFF.

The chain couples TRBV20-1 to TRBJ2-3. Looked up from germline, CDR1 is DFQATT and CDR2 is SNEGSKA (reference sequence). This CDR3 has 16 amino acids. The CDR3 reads CSARDLLAVGKDTQYF.

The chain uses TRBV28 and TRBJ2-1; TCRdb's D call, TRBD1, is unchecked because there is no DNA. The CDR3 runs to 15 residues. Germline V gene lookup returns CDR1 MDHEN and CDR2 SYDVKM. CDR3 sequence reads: CASSFARGHYNEQFF.

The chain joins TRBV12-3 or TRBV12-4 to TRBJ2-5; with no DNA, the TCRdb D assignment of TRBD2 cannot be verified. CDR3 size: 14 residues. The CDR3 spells CASTPSGSGETQYF.

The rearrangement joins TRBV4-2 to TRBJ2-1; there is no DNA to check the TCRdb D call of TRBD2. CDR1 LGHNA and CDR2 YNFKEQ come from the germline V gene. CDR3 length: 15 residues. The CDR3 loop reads CASSHRLAGDNEQFF.

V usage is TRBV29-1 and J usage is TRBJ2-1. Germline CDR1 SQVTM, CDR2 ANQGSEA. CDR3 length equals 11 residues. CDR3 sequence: CSVERLNEQFF.

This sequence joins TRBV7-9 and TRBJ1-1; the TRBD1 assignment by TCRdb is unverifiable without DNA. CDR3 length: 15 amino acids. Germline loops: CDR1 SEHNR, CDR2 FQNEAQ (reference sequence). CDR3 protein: CASSSSTGGNTEAFF.

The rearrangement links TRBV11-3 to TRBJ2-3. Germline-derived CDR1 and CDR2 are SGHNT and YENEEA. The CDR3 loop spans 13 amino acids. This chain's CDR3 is CASSLDTTDTQYF.

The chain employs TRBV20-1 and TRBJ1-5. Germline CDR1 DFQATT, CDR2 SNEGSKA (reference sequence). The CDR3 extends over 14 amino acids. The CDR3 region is CSARDLRLNQPQHF.

This chain's CDR3 is CASSQGSPGGYEQYF. The chain couples TRBV4-1 to TRBJ2-7; TCRdb's D call, TRBD1, is unchecked because there is no DNA. The germline gives CDR1 MGHRA, CDR2 YSYEKL. The CDR3 has 15 residues.

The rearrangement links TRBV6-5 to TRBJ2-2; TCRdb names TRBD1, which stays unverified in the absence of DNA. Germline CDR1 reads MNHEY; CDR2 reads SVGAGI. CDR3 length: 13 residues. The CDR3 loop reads CASGQGDSGELFF.

Here the CDR3 reads CASRPTSRGIQETQYF. V gene TRBV7-2 combines with J gene TRBJ2-5; the TCRdb D gene call, TRBD2, has no DNA to confirm it. Germline-derived CDR1 and CDR2 are SGHTA and FQGNSA. This CDR3 is 16 amino acids long.

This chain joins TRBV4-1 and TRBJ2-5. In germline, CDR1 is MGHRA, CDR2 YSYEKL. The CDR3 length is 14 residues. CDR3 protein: CASSQVSGDETQYF.

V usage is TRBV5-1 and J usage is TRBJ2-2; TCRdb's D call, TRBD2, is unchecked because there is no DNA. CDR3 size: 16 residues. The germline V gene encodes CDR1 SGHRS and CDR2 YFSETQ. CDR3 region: CASSLGLVGNTGELFF.

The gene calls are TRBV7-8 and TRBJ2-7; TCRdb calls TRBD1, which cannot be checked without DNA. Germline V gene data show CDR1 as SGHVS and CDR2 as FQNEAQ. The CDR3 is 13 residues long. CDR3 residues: CASSPGQGTEQYF.

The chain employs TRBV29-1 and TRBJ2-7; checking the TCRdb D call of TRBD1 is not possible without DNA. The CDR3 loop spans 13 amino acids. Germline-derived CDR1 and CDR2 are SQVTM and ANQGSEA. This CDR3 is CSVGETDLNEQYF.